Each of the 21 T cell receptor beta chains below was sequenced from the same sample in a study of shared clonotypes between healthy human individuals. Clones were read by immunoSEQ multiplex PCR, and TCRdb kept only the in-frame ones, dropping some. The sample consists of fewer than 350,000 clones, around 87% of them appearing once. Specimen: memory CD8+ T cells sorted from blood. The subset is: CD45RO+ cells pooled with CCR7-negative TemRA cells. The receptor set was obtained from a man aged 18-30 years in good health.

The chain employs TRBV27 and TRBJ2-2; no firm D call. The length of the CDR3 is 13 residues. The ends were cut back, 8 bases at V and 1 base at J, with 8 bases in the middle. Per germline, CDR1 MNHEY and CDR2 SMNVEV (reference sequence). The DNA of the CDR3 is TGTGCCAGCGGATTTAGGAACACCGGGGAGCTGTTTTTT. This gives the protein CASGFRNTGELFF.

Comment on this clone: The junction shows a germline mismatch at one end, possibly a read error. The J gene is TRBJ1-2, the V gene TRBV7-9, with unresolved D. Per the germline V gene, CDR1 is SEHNR and CDR2 is FQNEAQ (reference sequence). This CDR3 has 15 residues. The CDR3 loop is CASRSEGTMNSGYTF. DNA for the CDR3: TGTGCCAGCAGGTCAGAGGGCACCATGAACTCTGGCTACACCTTC.

This chain connects TRBV19 to TRBJ1-1, with D hard to call. The CDR3 extends over 14 amino acids. Between the trimmed V and J ends, which lost 5 bases and 2 bases, there was a span of 12 bases. Germline CDR1 LNHDA, CDR2 SQIVND (reference sequence). Here the CDR3 DNA reads TGTGCCAGTAGTCCGCGGGGAGTAAACACTGAAGCTTTCTTT. It codes for CASSPRGVNTEAFF.

V usage is TRBV5-1 and J usage is TRBJ2-2; D unresolved. Germline V gene lookup returns CDR1 SGHRS and CDR2 YFSETQ. The ends were cut back, 4 bases at V and 3 bases at J, with 16 bases in the middle. This CDR3 region has 16 residues. The CDR3 sequence: CASSPTTQPHTGELFF. The CDR3 region has the DNA TGCGCCAGCAGCCCTACGACCCAACCCCACACCGGGGAGCTGTTTTTT. Drawing the rest from reference TRBV5-1 and TRBJ2-2, the complete variable domain is KAGVTQTPRYLIKTRGQQVTLSCSPISGHRSVSWYQQTPGQGLQFLFEYFSETQRNKGNFPGRFSGRQFSNSRSEMNVSTLELGDSALYLCASSPTTQPHTGELFFGEGSRLTVL.

The chain has TRBV28 and TRBJ2-2; D possibly corresponds to TRBD1 (5 bases). CDR3 length equals 13 residues. Germline values: CDR1 MDHEN, CDR2 SYDVKM. Trimming left V 3 bases short and J 6 bases short, with 8 bases between. The CDR3 nucleotides are TGTGCCAGCAGTTTGGGGCGAGCCGGGGAGCTGTTTTTT. Protein: CASSLGRAGELFF.

The rearrangement uses TRBV11-2 and TRBJ1-2; the D gene is possibly TRBD1 (5 bases). V lost 1 base and J lost 3, with 6 bases in between. The CDR3 consists of 13 residues. Germline V gene data show CDR1 as SGHAT and CDR2 as FQNNGV. The CDR3 sequence is CASSLVQDYGYTF. CDR3 nucleotide sequence: TGTGCCAGCAGCTTAGTACAGGACTATGGCTACACCTTC.

This clone turned up a few times. The chain recombines TRBV9 with TRBJ1-1, with D hard to call. Germline V gives CDR1 SGDLS, CDR2 YYNGEE. Trimming stripped 3 bases from V and 3 bases from J, with 12 bases between. This CDR3 region has 14 residues. The CDR3 loop reads CASSASLGDTEAFF. As DNA, the CDR3 is TGTGCCAGCAGCGCAAGCCTTGGTGACACTGAAGCTTTCTTT.

The genes are TRBV29-1 and TRBJ1-2, with no clear D. The CDR3 covers 13 residues. Germline assignment: CDR1 SQVTM and CDR2 ANQGSEA. Trimming took off 6 bases at V and 2 bases at J, with 13 bases between the two ends. Here the CDR3 reads CSVPSSENYGYTF. CDR3 DNA sequence: TGCAGCGTACCCTCTTCGGAAAACTATGGCTACACCTTC.

The V and J genes are TRBV4-1 and TRBJ2-1, with 8 bases fitting TRBD2. Trimming at V came to 0 bases and at J to 1 base, leaving 2 bases not matched to a gene. The V gene's germline CDR1 is MGHRA and CDR2 YSYEKL. The CDR3 consists of 16 residues. CDR3 amino acids: CASSQEGGGSYNEQFF. CDR3 coding DNA: TGCGCCAGCAGCCAAGAAGGCGGGGGGTCCTACAATGAGCAGTTCTTC.

The V call is TRBV6-1, the J call TRBJ2-7; 12 nucleotides match TRBD1. Germline V gene data show CDR1 as MNHNS and CDR2 as SASEGT. The CDR3 loop spans 16 amino acids. With V trimmed by 2 bases and J by 4 bases, 6 bases remained unmatched. The CDR3 here is CASSELWGQGAYEQYF. The CDR3 bases are TGTGCCAGCAGTGAACTGTGGGGACAGGGGGCTTACGAGCAGTACTTC.

The V gene is TRBV6-1, the J gene TRBJ2-7; D not resolved. CDR1 is MNHNS and CDR2 is SASEGT in the germline V gene. The CDR3 runs 15 residues. The V end was cut by 5 bases, the J end by 6 bases, with 20 bases between. CDR3 bases: TGTGCCAGCAGTCAGCTAAGGCTCGCGGACGGCGAGCAGTACTTC. This codes for CASSQLRLADGEQYF.

The rearrangement joins TRBV4-3 to TRBJ1-5; 8 nucleotides match TRBD1. Losses at the gene ends were 0 bases for V and 0 bases for J; bases not matched to a gene: 10. The CDR3 sequence is 19 residues long. CDR1 is LGHNA and CDR2 is YSLEER in the germline V gene. The CDR3 nucleotides are TGCGCCAGCAGCCAAGATCCGGGACAGGCACCTTATAGCAATCAGCCCCAGCATTTT. This translates into CASSQDPGQAPYSNQPQHF.

The chain has TRBV29-1 and TRBJ1-2; D possibly corresponds to TRBD1 (5 bases). Trimming removed 4 bases at V and 4 bases at J, with 10 bases between. CDR1 is SQVTM and CDR2 is ANQGSEA in the germline V gene. The CDR3 covers 12 residues. CDR3 in amino acids: CSVGGVTYGYTF. The CDR3 nucleotides read TGCAGCGTTGGGGGGGTTACCTATGGCTACACCTTC.

The CDR3 reads CASSVDDSGAFSDTQYF. The DNA of the CDR3 is TGTGCCAGCAGCGTAGATGATAGCGGGGCCTTCTCAGATACGCAGTATTTT. The rearrangement links TRBV9 to TRBJ2-3; 8 nucleotides match TRBD2. The CDR3 has 17 amino acids. Germline lookup yields CDR1 SGDLS and CDR2 YYNGEE. V was pared by 0 bases and J by 4 bases, with 10 bases of the junction left unmatched.

This clone was recorded a few times. The V call is TRBV5-1, the J call TRBJ2-3; unclear D gene. With 2 bases removed from V and 2 bases from J, the gap between germline ends came to 12 bases. Germline CDR1 is SGHRS and CDR2 is YFSETQ. This CDR3 spans 15 amino acids. The CDR3 loop reads CASSLGVGNTDTQYF. The DNA of the CDR3 is TGCGCCAGCAGCTTAGGTGTTGGGAACACAGATACGCAGTATTTT.

The V gene is TRBV13, the J gene TRBJ2-7; D is ambiguous. The germline CDR1 and CDR2 sequences are PRHDT and FYEKMQ (reference sequence). This CDR3 spans 13 amino acids. With 5 bases removed from V and 0 bases from J, the gap between germline ends came to 8 bases. The CDR3 sequence is CASSPSSSYEQYF. The CDR3, as DNA: TGTGCCAGCAGCCCAAGCAGCTCCTACGAGCAGTACTTC.

As concerns this clone: This may be a read error: a much more frequent sequence differs by one nucleotide. This chain uses TRBV11-2 with TRBJ2-5; no clear D. Trimming removed 5 bases from V and 0 bases from J, with 4 bases in between. Germline loops: CDR1 SGHAT, CDR2 FQNNGV. The CDR3 spans 12 residues. CDR3 in DNA: TGTGCCAGCAGCGTGTACCAAGAGACCCAGTACTTC. Translated, it gives CASSVYQETQYF.

This chain joins TRBV6-5 and TRBJ1-1; D gene uncertain. The germline CDR1 and CDR2 sequences are MNHEY and SVGAGI. V lost 10 bases and J 0 bases, leaving 12 bases between the germline ends. This CDR3 has 13 amino acids. The chain's CDR3 is CATSRAVNTEAFF. In nucleotides, the CDR3 is TGTGCCACATCCCGGGCTGTGAACACTGAAGCTTTCTTT.

The genes are TRBV27 and TRBJ2-7, with TRBD2 identical over 13 bases. CDR1 is MNHEY, CDR2 SMNVEV, per germline (reference sequence). The CDR3 totals 15 residues. V lost 4 bases, J lost 2 bases, and 2 bases stayed unmatched. DNA for the CDR3: TGTGCCAGCAGTTCACTAGCGGGAGGGCCCTACGAGCAGTACTTC. Encoded protein: CASSSLAGGPYEQYF.

V and J are TRBV4-1 and TRBJ1-6; D gene unclear. In germline, CDR1 is MGHRA, CDR2 YSYEKL. V was clipped by 0 bases and J by 3 bases, with 12 bases between them. This CDR3 comprises 17 residues. Here the CDR3 reads CASSQDGISVYNSPLHF. CDR3 nucleotide sequence: TGCGCCAGCAGCCAAGATGGCATATCGGTCTATAATTCACCCCTCCACTTT.

The chain uses TRBV19 and TRBJ2-1, with a weak D call TRBD2 (6 bases). The V end lost 3 bases, the J end lost 6 bases, and 9 bases lay between the germline ends. This CDR3 has 13 amino acids. CDR1 LNHDA and CDR2 SQIVND come from the germline V gene (reference sequence). In DNA form, the CDR3 reads TGTGCCAGTAGTATGGCGGGGCTCAATGAGCAGTTCTTC. This gives the protein CASSMAGLNEQFF. Full variable domain (outside the CDR3, taken from reference TRBV19 and TRBJ2-1): DGGITQSPKYLFRKEGQNVTLSCEQNLNHDAMYWYRQDPGQGLRLIYYSQIVNDFQKGDIAEGYSVSREKKESFPLTVTSAQKNPTAFYLCASSMAGLNEQFFGPGTRLTVL.